This T cell receptor (beta chain) was observed in a study of T cells in Graves' hyperthyroidism and ophthalmopathy. The overall study: Initial diagnosis, before any treatment, was when peripheral blood was collected.

Hyperthyroidism was newly diagnosed in patients aged 18 to 65 (duration under 2 months). Fresh 10 ml peripheral blood yielded PBMCs. V was pared by 3 bases and J by 3 bases, with 12 bases between. This CDR3 is 14 amino acids long. Germline CDR1 and CDR2: DFQATT and SNEGSKA (reference sequence). The TCR beta CDR3 regions underwent amplification using RNA transcripts as the source. Using the HTBI primer set, a first-round RT-PCR was run on the TCR CDR3. Using its own MiXCR run on the multiplex PCR reads, TCRdb lists one record per CDR3 protein. This sample has 400,000 to 500,000 distinct CDR3 sequences, with roughly an eighth found just once. Ten or more counts support this clonotype.

The sample consisted of blood. The sequence was collected from a young woman with Graves' hyperthyroidism. The gene calls are TRBV20-1 and TRBJ2-1; D gene unclear. The chain's CDR3 is CSASPRASYNEQFF. DNA for the CDR3: TGCAGTGCTAGCCCTAGGGCTAGCTACAATGAGCAGTTCTTC.